These 24 T cell receptor beta chains share one sample of origin, sequenced in a study of cytomegalovirus exposure and HLA in healthy donors. 13 Jbeta primers and 60 Vbeta primers were used for the PCR. Some clones are missing from TCRdb's copy, which holds only in-frame ones; the method was immunoSEQ multiplex PCR. The data show 110,000 to 150,000 clones, 80% to 85% seen once. Sequenced sample: PBMCs. The receptors derive from a boy aged 2 to 9 in good health and CMV-seronegative.

This chain uses TRBV19 with TRBJ2-3, with D possibly being TRBD2 (5 bases). Trimming removed 7 bases at V and 5 bases at J, with 19 bases between. Germline V lookup: CDR1 LNHDA, CDR2 SQIVND (reference sequence). This CDR3 region has 15 residues. The CDR3, as DNA: TGTGCCAGTAACCCGGGGTCGTGGGCCCAAGATACGCAGTATTTT. Protein sequence: CASNPGSWAQDTQYF.

The chain couples TRBV18 to TRBJ2-5, with 16 bases fitting TRBD2. The CDR3 extends over 19 amino acids. V lost 3 bases to trimming and J lost 1 base; unmatched junction nucleotides: 8. The germline V gene encodes CDR1 KGHSH and CDR2 LQKENI. This CDR3 is CASSPKPGLAGGTQETQYF. CDR3 in DNA: TGTGCCAGCTCACCGAAACCGGGACTAGCGGGGGGGACCCAAGAGACCCAGTACTTC.

The rearrangement uses TRBV6-6 and TRBJ1-1; D remains ambiguous. The CDR3 sequence is 15 residues long. V was trimmed by 2 bases and J by 1 base, leaving 11 bases between them. Germline CDR1 MNHNY, CDR2 SVGAGI (reference sequence). The CDR3 DNA reads TGTGCCAGCAGTTACCGCGGCAGTGAGAACACTGAAGCTTTCTTT. It codes for CASSYRGSENTEAFF.

The chain uses TRBV19 and TRBJ2-7; 10 bases match TRBD2. The J segment lost 6 bases and the V segment lost 4 bases, leaving 6 bases of the junction unmatched. Germline V gene data show CDR1 as LNHDA and CDR2 as SQIVND (reference sequence). This CDR3 is 14 amino acids long. The CDR3 region has the DNA TGTGCCAGTAGTACGACTAGCGGGTTTTCCGAGCAGTACTTC. Residues: CASSTTSGFSEQYF. Variable domain in full (rest from reference TRBV19 and TRBJ2-7): DGGITQSPKYLFRKEGQNVTLSCEQNLNHDAMYWYRQDPGQGLRLIYYSQIVNDFQKGDIAEGYSVSREKKESFPLTVTSAQKNPTAFYLCASSTTSGFSEQYFGPGTRLTVT.

The rearrangement uses TRBV7-3 and TRBJ2-6, with D possibly matching TRBD1 (6 bases). V lost 2 bases, J lost 0 bases, and 11 bases lay in between. Germline assignment: CDR1 SGHTA and CDR2 FQGTGA. The CDR3 extends over 17 amino acids. The CDR3 sequence: CASSLHGDNSGANVLTF. CDR3 coding DNA: TGTGCCAGCAGCTTACATGGGGACAACTCTGGGGCCAACGTCCTGACTTTC.

The chain is built from TRBV7-9 and TRBJ2-7; 10 nucleotides line up with TRBD2. The CDR3 runs to 19 residues. Germline CDR1 reads SEHNR; CDR2 reads FQNEAQ (reference sequence). The trim removed 4 bases at V and 3 bases at J, leaving 18 bases unmatched. The CDR3 DNA reads as TGTGCCAGCAGCTCACCCTCCACGACAGGGTGGACTAGCGGCTACGAGCAGTACTTC. Encoded protein: CASSSPSTTGWTSGYEQYF. Complete variable domain (other parts from reference TRBV7-9 and TRBJ2-7): DTGVSQNPRHKITKRGQNVTFRCDPISEHNRLYWYRQTLGQGPEFLTYFQNEAQLEKSRLLSDRFSAERPKGSFSTLEIQRTEQGDSAMYLCASSSPSTTGWTSGYEQYFGPGTRLTVT.

The J gene is TRBJ1-1, the V gene TRBV6-1, with D perhaps TRBD1 (5 bases). Germline V gene lookup returns CDR1 MNHNS and CDR2 SASEGT. V dropped 1 base and J dropped 13 bases, with 28 bases sitting between them. CDR3 size: 17 residues. CDR3 loop: CASSEGGTEAGIRGDFF. CDR3 nucleotides: TGTGCCAGCAGTGAAGGCGGCACCGAGGCAGGGATTAGGGGTGATTTCTTT.

This clone was observed a handful of times. The chain links TRBV6-5 to TRBJ2-1; 8 bases align to TRBD2. The CDR3 length is 11 residues. Germline V gene data show CDR1 as MNHEY and CDR2 as SVGAGI. The V segment lost 4 bases and the J segment 14 bases; nucleotides outside the gene matches: 4. The CDR3 protein is CASSFSGEEFF. The CDR3 DNA reads as TGTGCCAGCAGTTTTAGCGGGGAGGAGTTCTTC.

V usage is TRBV19 and J usage is TRBJ1-4, with no clear D. Germline-derived CDR1 and CDR2 are LNHDA and SQIVND (reference sequence). The CDR3 runs to 14 residues. The V end was cut by 5 bases, the J end by 5 bases, with 12 bases between. The CDR3 nucleotides read TGTGCCAGTAGTCCCGGACTGTTGAATGAAAAACTGTTTTTT. This gives the protein CASSPGLLNEKLFF.

This chain joins TRBV5-8 and TRBJ2-7, with TRBD1 identical over 11 bases. Germline V gives CDR1 SGHTS, CDR2 YDEGEE. V gave up 1 base and J gave up 7 bases; unmatched junction bases: 10. The CDR3 extends over 16 amino acids. The CDR3 protein is CASSLSSGTGGWEQYF. DNA of the CDR3: TGTGCCAGCAGCTTGAGTTCCGGGACAGGGGGGTGGGAGCAGTACTTC.

V and J are TRBV18 and TRBJ1-5; 8 positions match TRBD1. The germline V gene has CDR1 KGHSH and CDR2 LQKENI. Trimming took 2 bases from V and 4 from J; bases not matched to a gene: 10. This CDR3 comprises 17 residues. The CDR3 sequence is CASSPIPTGAKNQPQHF. The CDR3 DNA sequence: TGTGCCAGCTCACCAATTCCGACAGGGGCGAAAAATCAGCCCCAGCATTTT.

The genes are TRBV11-2 and TRBJ2-5, with 9 bases aligning to TRBD1. The length of the CDR3 is 15 residues. Germline CDR1 reads SGHAT; CDR2 reads FQNNGV. V lost 1 base and J lost 2; bases outside the gene matches: 2. CDR3 in amino acids: CASSLGGTGQETQYF. The CDR3 nucleotides are TGTGCCAGCAGCTTAGGGGGGACAGGGCAAGAGACCCAGTACTTC.

The chain combines TRBV6-1 with TRBJ1-2; D is uncertain. This CDR3 is built from 16 residues. Germline CDR1 and CDR2: MNHNS and SASEGT. The V gene lost 6 bases and the J gene lost 10 bases, with 27 bases spanning the gap. The CDR3 coding sequence is TGTGCCAGCAGAGAAATCAAACTATGGCTACACCGTATCTACACCTTC. Its translation: CASREIKLWLHRIYTF.

The rearrangement joins TRBV5-6 to TRBJ1-1, with 7 bases matching TRBD1. With 2 bases clipped from V and 5 bases from J, the junction kept 6 bases outside the gene matches. The germline V gene encodes CDR1 SGHDT and CDR2 YYEEEE. The CDR3 covers 14 residues. In DNA form, the CDR3 reads TGTGCCAGCAGCTTCGACAGGGTCCGAACTGAAGCTTTCTTT. Its translation is CASSFDRVRTEAFF.

The chain combines TRBV27 with TRBJ1-2; D call uncertain. Germline V gene data show CDR1 as MNHEY and CDR2 as SMNVEV (reference sequence). The CDR3 is made up of 17 amino acids. V was clipped by 4 bases and J by 0 bases, with 18 bases between them. The CDR3 reads CASSSVIGSTANYGYTF. In nucleotides, the CDR3 is TGTGCCAGCAGTTCGGTAATCGGATCGACTGCTAACTATGGCTACACCTTC.

The chain recombines TRBV7-9 with TRBJ2-5; 10 bases align to TRBD1. V lost 8 bases, J lost 4 bases, and 4 bases stayed unmatched. This CDR3 spans 13 amino acids. The germline V gene encodes CDR1 SEHNR and CDR2 FQNEAQ (reference sequence). CDR3: CASHRDRGETQYF. DNA for the CDR3: TGTGCCAGCCACCGGGACAGGGGAGAGACCCAGTACTTC.

The V gene is TRBV2, the J gene TRBJ2-5, with TRBD2 matching over 7 bases. This CDR3 is built from 15 residues. J lost 2 bases, V lost 1 base, and 4 bases had no gene match. The V gene's germline CDR1 is SNHLY and CDR2 FYNNEI. The CDR3 region has the DNA TGTGCCAGCAGTGAAGATGCTAGCGGACAAGAGACCCAGTACTTC. Amino acids: CASSEDASGQETQYF. Based on the CDR3 plus reference TRBV2 and TRBJ2-5, the full variable domain is EPEVTQTPSHQVTQMGQEVILRCVPISNHLYFYWYRQILGQKVEFLVSFYNNEISEKSEIFDDQFSVERPDGSNFTLKIRSTKLEDSAMYFCASSEDASGQETQYFGPGTRLLVL.

The V gene is TRBV12-5, the J gene TRBJ2-5, with 9 bases aligning to TRBD1. This CDR3 spans 15 amino acids. V dropped 5 bases and J dropped 5; count of bases not matched to a gene: 9. Germline loops: CDR1 LGHNT, CDR2 FRNRAP. CDR3 DNA: TGTGCTAGTGGTGTCCCAACAGGGGGCTGGGAGACCCAGTACTTC. Translated, it gives CASGVPTGGWETQYF.

The chain links TRBV19 to TRBJ2-2, with TRBD2 matching over 10 bases. The CDR3 sequence is 16 residues long. Trimming at V came to 7 bases and at J to 2 bases, leaving 7 bases not matched to a gene. The germline V gene has CDR1 LNHDA and CDR2 SQIVND (reference sequence). As DNA, the CDR3 is TGTGCCAGTACCCTACTAGCGGGGCTTAACACCGGGGAGCTGTTTTTT. This translates into CASTLLAGLNTGELFF.

The CDR3 DNA reads TGCGCCAGCAGCCAAGATCACCAGGGGCCTAATGAAAAACTGTTTTTT. Its protein is CASSQDHQGPNEKLFF. V is TRBV4-3 and J is TRBJ1-4; D is perhaps TRBD1 (6 bases). The CDR3 contains 16 residues. Germline values: CDR1 LGHNA, CDR2 YSLEER. V lost 0 bases and J 3 bases, leaving 11 bases between the germline ends.

This clone has just a few counts. The V gene is TRBV29-1, the J gene TRBJ2-3; 7 bases fit TRBD1. CDR3 length: 17 residues. Germline values: CDR1 SQVTM, CDR2 ANQGSEA. The V gene end was trimmed by 0 bases and the J gene end by 0 bases; junction bases not matched to a gene: 9. This CDR3 reads CSVEDKRTGSSTDTQYF. In nucleotides, the CDR3 is TGCAGCGTTGAAGATAAGAGGACAGGTTCTAGCACAGATACGCAGTATTTT.

V gene TRBV4-1 combines with J gene TRBJ1-5, with a tentative D call TRBD1 (6 bases). Germline V gives CDR1 MGHRA, CDR2 YSYEKL. Between the trimmed V and J ends, which lost 6 bases and 1 base, there was a span of 19 bases. This CDR3 has 17 amino acids. The CDR3 sequence is CASSRRQAPWSNQPQHF. The CDR3 nucleotides read TGCGCCAGCAGTCGTCGACAGGCCCCTTGGAGCAATCAGCCCCAGCATTTT.

The chain recombines TRBV28 with TRBJ2-7; 7 bases are a match to TRBD2. Germline trimming cut 5 bases from V and 3 bases from J; bases unmatched to any gene: 4. Germline CDR1 and CDR2: MDHEN and SYDVKM. The CDR3 is 13 residues long. The CDR3 sequence is CASSPSGGYEQYF. The CDR3 bases are TGTGCCAGCAGTCCGTCGGGAGGCTACGAGCAGTACTTC.

The rearrangement links TRBV10-3 to TRBJ2-7, with 11 bases lining up with TRBD2. CDR1 ENHRY and CDR2 SYGVKD come from the germline V gene. The V and J ends lost 3 bases and 5 bases, in that order; junction bases with no gene match: 9. CDR3 length: 16 amino acids. CDR3 bases: TGTGCCATCAGTGAATTAGCGGGAGGGCCCTCAGACGAGCAGTACTTC. It translates to CAISELAGGPSDEQYF.